The rows below give T cell receptor beta chains drawn from one sample of a study of T cell responses to AZD1222 COVID-19 vaccine. Here immunoSEQ multiplex PCR was the method, and the copy in TCRdb shows in-frame clones only, minus some. The data contain some 130,000 clones, about 85% of them singletons. The sequencing here drew on peripheral blood, taken 28 days after the second AZD1222 dose. These receptors all come from an adult who received the AZD1222 COVID-19 vaccine. The CDR3 runs from the conserved cysteine through the conserved F or W. The order of the fields is CDR3 DNA, CDR3 protein, V gene, clone size, D gene, J gene. D genes are given only for firm matches. Size is stated for part of the rows, as once, few or many counts, or as a class when the clone is expanded.

cdr3_nt: TGTGCCAGCAGTCCTTCCCGGGAATGGGGCTACACCTTC; cdr3_aa: CASSPSREWGYTF; v_call: TRBV12-3/TRBV12-4; clone_size: few; d_call: NA; j_call: TRBJ1-2
cdr3_nt: TGTGCCAGCAGCTTCCCGCGGGGGGGCTTCGGGGAGCTGTTTTTT; cdr3_aa: CASSFPRGGFGELFF; v_call: TRBV7-2; clone_size: few; d_call: TRBD2; j_call: TRBJ2-2
cdr3_nt: TGCAGCGTTGAGCTGAGATGGAAGGAGACCCAGTACTTC; cdr3_aa: CSVELRWKETQYF; v_call: TRBV29-1; clone_size: NA; d_call: NA; j_call: TRBJ2-5
cdr3_nt: TGTGCCAGTAGTATTAGACTTGACCTTGAAGCTTTCTTT; cdr3_aa: CASSIRLDLEAFF; v_call: TRBV19; clone_size: NA; d_call: NA; j_call: TRBJ1-1
cdr3_nt: TGTGCCAGCAGGGTGGACAACAGGAACACTGAAGCTTTCTTT; cdr3_aa: CASRVDNRNTEAFF; v_call: TRBV28; clone_size: NA; d_call: NA; j_call: TRBJ1-1
cdr3_nt: TGTGCCTGGAAGGGCGGCACCTACGAGCAGTACTTC; cdr3_aa: CAWKGGTYEQYF; v_call: TRBV30; clone_size: NA; d_call: NA; j_call: TRBJ2-7
cdr3_nt: TGTGCCAGCCGAGTGGGCTTTGAGCAGTTCTTC; cdr3_aa: CASRVGFEQFF; v_call: TRBV19; clone_size: NA; d_call: NA; j_call: TRBJ2-1
cdr3_nt: TGTGCCAGCCGCCGAGAAGGGACTGAAGCTTTCTTT; cdr3_aa: CASRREGTEAFF; v_call: TRBV7-9; clone_size: NA; d_call: NA; j_call: TRBJ1-1
cdr3_nt: TGTGCCAGCAAACCGGGAACTAATGAAAAACTGTTTTTT; cdr3_aa: CASKPGTNEKLFF; v_call: TRBV27; clone_size: once; d_call: NA; j_call: TRBJ1-4
cdr3_nt: TGTGCCAGTAGTATGGCCCGGCAGGGGAACACTGAAGCTTTCTTT; cdr3_aa: CASSMARQGNTEAFF; v_call: TRBV19; clone_size: NA; d_call: NA; j_call: TRBJ1-1
cdr3_nt: TGTGCCAGCAGCCGCCGGACAGTCGACTATGGCTACACCTTC; cdr3_aa: CASSRRTVDYGYTF; v_call: TRBV28; clone_size: NA; d_call: NA; j_call: TRBJ1-2
cdr3_nt: TGTGCTAGTGGTTGGGGCGACTATGGCTACACCTTC; cdr3_aa: CASGWGDYGYTF; v_call: TRBV12-5; clone_size: few; d_call: NA; j_call: TRBJ1-2
cdr3_nt: TGTGCCAGCAGCTTCGTGGAGAACACTGAAGCTTTCTTT; cdr3_aa: CASSFVENTEAFF; v_call: TRBV7-3; clone_size: NA; d_call: NA; j_call: TRBJ1-1
cdr3_nt: TGTGCCAGCGGGGGACAGGGGTACGAGCAGTACTTC; cdr3_aa: CASGGQGYEQYF; v_call: TRBV12-3/TRBV12-4; clone_size: NA; d_call: TRBD1; j_call: TRBJ2-7
cdr3_nt: TGTGCCAGCAGCTTCGGGGGAAATGAAAAACTGTTTTTT; cdr3_aa: CASSFGGNEKLFF; v_call: TRBV11-1; clone_size: once; d_call: NA; j_call: TRBJ1-4
cdr3_nt: TGTGCCAGCAGCGTACGGGCGTCCCAAGAGACCCAGTACTTC; cdr3_aa: CASSVRASQETQYF; v_call: TRBV3-1/TRBV3-2; clone_size: NA; d_call: NA; j_call: TRBJ2-5
cdr3_nt: TGTGCCAGCAGCCGGGGAGATGGCTACACCTTC; cdr3_aa: CASSRGDGYTF; v_call: TRBV9; clone_size: NA; d_call: NA; j_call: TRBJ1-2
cdr3_nt: TGTGCCAGCACAGGTTCCCCCTATAATTCACCCCTCCACTTT; cdr3_aa: CASTGSPYNSPLHF; v_call: TRBV6-5; clone_size: NA; d_call: NA; j_call: TRBJ1-6
cdr3_nt: TGTGCCAGTAGCAGTGGGGACTTATTATATGAAGCTTTCTTT; cdr3_aa: CASSSGDLLYEAFF; v_call: TRBV19; clone_size: NA; d_call: NA; j_call: TRBJ1-1
cdr3_nt: TGCGCCAGCAGCCGCCAGTCGGGGGTGGGCACTGAAGCTTTCTTT; cdr3_aa: CASSRQSGVGTEAFF; v_call: TRBV4-3; clone_size: NA; d_call: NA; j_call: TRBJ1-1
cdr3_nt: TGTGCCAGCAGCCCAACGCTAGCCCCCCTCCAGGGTACGCAGTATTTT; cdr3_aa: CASSPTLAPLQGTQYF; v_call: TRBV5-6; clone_size: NA; d_call: NA; j_call: TRBJ2-3
cdr3_nt: TGTGCCAGCAGTTACTTCCCCGCGACGGGAGGTGGCTACACCTTC; cdr3_aa: CASSYFPATGGGYTF; v_call: TRBV6-2/TRBV6-3; clone_size: once; d_call: NA; j_call: TRBJ1-2
cdr3_nt: TGCGCCAGCAGCTTGGGACAGGGAGATCCACCCCTCCACTTT; cdr3_aa: CASSLGQGDPPLHF; v_call: TRBV5-1; clone_size: NA; d_call: TRBD1; j_call: TRBJ1-6
cdr3_nt: TGCAGCGTTGAAATTGCTCAGGCCTACAATGAGCAGTTCTTC; cdr3_aa: CSVEIAQAYNEQFF; v_call: TRBV29-1; clone_size: NA; d_call: NA; j_call: TRBJ2-1
cdr3_nt: TGTGCCTGGGGTGGACAGCAGAACACTGAAGCTTTCTTT; cdr3_aa: CAWGGQQNTEAFF; v_call: TRBV30; clone_size: NA; d_call: NA; j_call: TRBJ1-1
cdr3_nt: TGCGCCAGCAGCCACGGAAGCAATCAGCCCCAGCATTTT; cdr3_aa: CASSHGSNQPQHF; v_call: TRBV4-3; clone_size: NA; d_call: NA; j_call: TRBJ1-5
cdr3_nt: TGTGCCACCAGCAGAGATAGGACAGGGGATGGCTACACCTTC; cdr3_aa: CATSRDRTGDGYTF; v_call: TRBV15; clone_size: NA; d_call: TRBD1; j_call: TRBJ1-2
cdr3_nt: TGTGCCAGCAGTTCTGACCCCAGCTCCTACGAGCAGTACTTC; cdr3_aa: CASSSDPSSYEQYF; v_call: TRBV6-5; clone_size: NA; d_call: NA; j_call: TRBJ2-7
cdr3_nt: TGCGCCAGCAGTCGGACCGGGACAGCCTTAATTGAAGCTTTCTTT; cdr3_aa: CASSRTGTALIEAFF; v_call: TRBV10-2; clone_size: NA; d_call: TRBD1; j_call: TRBJ1-1
cdr3_nt: TGTGCCAGCACCCTAACGAGCTCTGGAAACACCATATATTTT; cdr3_aa: CASTLTSSGNTIYF; v_call: TRBV7-2; clone_size: NA; d_call: NA; j_call: TRBJ1-3
cdr3_nt: TGTGCCAGCAGCGTAGCACGAGGGTTCTATGGCTACACCTTC; cdr3_aa: CASSVARGFYGYTF; v_call: TRBV9; clone_size: NA; d_call: NA; j_call: TRBJ1-2
cdr3_nt: TGTGCTAGCAGCCGCGGGACAGGGGCCGGCGAGCAGTACTTC; cdr3_aa: CASSRGTGAGEQYF; v_call: TRBV7-7; clone_size: NA; d_call: TRBD1; j_call: TRBJ2-7
cdr3_nt: TGTGCCATTAAAGAGGGGGCCTCAGCCTACGAGCAGTACTTC; cdr3_aa: CAIKEGASAYEQYF; v_call: TRBV10-3; clone_size: NA; d_call: TRBD1; j_call: TRBJ2-7
cdr3_nt: TGTGCCAGCAGCGTAGCTACCGGTGGAGGGCGGTCCTACGAGCAGTACTTC; cdr3_aa: CASSVATGGGRSYEQYF; v_call: TRBV9; clone_size: NA; d_call: NA; j_call: TRBJ2-7
cdr3_nt: TGTGCCATCAGACCCGACATCGCCCTGGGACTGTTTTTT; cdr3_aa: CAIRPDIALGLFF; v_call: TRBV10-3; clone_size: few; d_call: NA; j_call: TRBJ2-2
cdr3_nt: TGCGCCAGCAGCGGACTGACAGGGGACACTGAAGCTTTCTTT; cdr3_aa: CASSGLTGDTEAFF; v_call: TRBV5-1; clone_size: NA; d_call: TRBD1; j_call: TRBJ1-1
cdr3_nt: TGTGCCAGCAGCCTACAGTGGCCCGGGGAGCTGTTTTTT; cdr3_aa: CASSLQWPGELFF; v_call: TRBV6-2/TRBV6-3; clone_size: NA; d_call: NA; j_call: TRBJ2-2
cdr3_nt: TGCGCCAGCAGCCACGGGACCGTGAACACTGAAGCTTTCTTT; cdr3_aa: CASSHGTVNTEAFF; v_call: TRBV4-3; clone_size: NA; d_call: NA; j_call: TRBJ1-1
cdr3_nt: TGTGCCAGCAGTTACTCTGCGGGGAAGAATTCACCCCTCCACTTT; cdr3_aa: CASSYSAGKNSPLHF; v_call: TRBV6-2/TRBV6-3; clone_size: NA; d_call: NA; j_call: TRBJ1-6
cdr3_nt: TGTGCCAGCAGTCGGACTAGCGGGGGGCGTCAATCCTACAATGAGCAGTTCTTC; cdr3_aa: CASSRTSGGRQSYNEQFF; v_call: TRBV28; clone_size: NA; d_call: TRBD2; j_call: TRBJ2-1
cdr3_nt: TGTGCCAGCAGCTTAGCTGGGGCCAACGTCCTGACTTTC; cdr3_aa: CASSLAGANVLTF; v_call: TRBV7-2; clone_size: NA; d_call: NA; j_call: TRBJ2-6
cdr3_nt: TGTGCCACCAGTGGAAGGCGGGGGAACACCGGGGAGCTGTTTTTT; cdr3_aa: CATSGRRGNTGELFF; v_call: TRBV24-1; clone_size: NA; d_call: NA; j_call: TRBJ2-2
cdr3_nt: TGTGCCAGCAGCCCGCGACAGGTCCAAGAGACCCAGTACTTC; cdr3_aa: CASSPRQVQETQYF; v_call: TRBV9; clone_size: NA; d_call: NA; j_call: TRBJ2-5
cdr3_nt: TGTGCCAGCAGCAACAGACAGGGACAGAGCACTGAAGCTTTCTTT; cdr3_aa: CASSNRQGQSTEAFF; v_call: TRBV7-2; clone_size: NA; d_call: TRBD1; j_call: TRBJ1-1
cdr3_nt: TGTGCCAGCAGCGTAGTTCCCACAATTTATGGAAACACCATATATTTT; cdr3_aa: CASSVVPTIYGNTIYF; v_call: TRBV7-2; clone_size: NA; d_call: NA; j_call: TRBJ1-3
cdr3_nt: TGTGCCAGCAGTTTATCGGGGGGGGCGGATGGCTACACCTTC; cdr3_aa: CASSLSGGADGYTF; v_call: TRBV27; clone_size: few; d_call: NA; j_call: TRBJ1-2
cdr3_nt: TGCGCCAGCAGCTTGGACAGGACCTATGGCTACACCTTC; cdr3_aa: CASSLDRTYGYTF; v_call: TRBV5-1; clone_size: NA; d_call: NA; j_call: TRBJ1-2